The entry below gives a single TCR beta chain sequence along with its context. As yet, its antigen is unknown. The sample belongs to a study of T cell repertoires in cytomegalovirus infection. The study, taken as a whole, reports: In two of eight donors, the top clonotype was HLA-C-restricted CMV-specific. CMV carriers with the relevant HLA were identified by cumulative public TCR beta family frequency.

TCRdb redid the calling of the reads with MiXCR, one entry per CDR3 protein. The sample has fewer than 200,000 distinct CDR3 sequences, approximately 15% seen once. CDR1 MNHEY and CDR2 SMNVEV come from the germline V gene (reference sequence). This CDR3 spans 14 amino acids. With 5 bases clipped from V and 1 base from J, the junction kept 4 bases outside the gene matches. Sequenced material: PBMCs. V gene TRBV27 combines with J gene TRBJ2-7, with 8 bases that match TRBD2. The sequence derives from a human donor in good health (CMV status not recorded). Some clones in this sample may be carry-over from other donors' samples. CDR3 loop: CASSARLASYEQYF. The CDR3 coding sequence is TGTGCCAGCAGTGCCCGACTAGCGTCCTACGAGCAGTACTTC.